The 6 T cell receptor beta chains below come from one sample, sequenced in a study of beta chain features in type 1 diabetes. The isolated RNA, all of it, was reverse transcribed, so expressed TCRB transcripts were what got sequenced. Assay: immunoSEQ multiplex PCR; the TCRdb copy retains only in-frame clones and omits some. The data show tens of thousands of clones, approximately 56% seen once. The specimen was Tregs from blood. All receptors come from a woman aged 18-29 years in good health.

The gene calls are TRBV7-2 and TRBJ2-5; a possible D gene is TRBD1 (6 bases). The germline V gene has CDR1 SGHTA and CDR2 FQGNSA. V gave up 0 bases and J gave up 11 bases, with 13 bases separating them. The CDR3 loop spans 13 amino acids. For the CDR3, the DNA is TGTGCCAGCAGCTTAGCGGACTCAGGGGAGCAGTACTTC. The encoded protein is CASSLADSGEQYF. The complete variable domain, with remaining parts taken from reference TRBV7-2 and TRBJ2-5, reads GAGVSQSPSNKVTEKGKDVELRCDPISGHTALYWYRQSLGQGLEFLIYFQGNSAPDKSGLPSDRFSAERTGGSVSTLTIQRTQQEDSAVYLCASSLADSGEQYFGPGTRLLVL.

In its sample, this clone was seen a few times. The chain employs TRBV7-2 and TRBJ2-1; D possibly corresponds to TRBD2 (5 bases). CDR1 and CDR2 from the germline V gene are SGHTA and FQGNSA. The CDR3 consists of 17 residues. Trimming shortened V by 3 bases and J by 0 bases, and 15 bases separated the two germline ends. This CDR3 reads CASSLVGSGPSYNEQFF. DNA of the CDR3: TGTGCCAGCAGCTTGGTGGGCAGCGGCCCCTCCTACAATGAGCAGTTCTTC.

The chain couples TRBV7-2 to TRBJ2-7, with 13 bases that match TRBD2. CDR3 length equals 14 residues. V shed 5 bases and J 6 bases; nucleotides not matched to a gene: 4. The germline gives CDR1 SGHTA, CDR2 FQGNSA. CDR3 in amino acids: CASSLGTSGIEQYF. In DNA, the CDR3 is TGTGCCAGCAGCCTCGGGACTAGCGGGATCGAGCAGTACTTC.

This chain joins TRBV2 and TRBJ1-1, with D perhaps matching TRBD1 (6 bases). Germline assignment: CDR1 SNHLY and CDR2 FYNNEI. The V end was cut by 4 bases, the J end by 2 bases, with 14 bases between. There are 15 residues in the CDR3. CDR3 residues: CASSGDTYLNTEAFF. The CDR3 coding sequence is TGTGCCAGCAGTGGGGACACATACCTTAACACTGAAGCTTTCTTT. The full variable domain, its missing parts supplied by reference TRBV2 and TRBJ1-1, is EPEVTQTPSHQVTQMGQEVILRCVPISNHLYFYWYRQILGQKVEFLVSFYNNEISEKSEIFDDQFSVERPDGSNFTLKIRSTKLEDSAMYFCASSGDTYLNTEAFFGQGTRLTVV.

This chain uses TRBV29-1 with TRBJ2-3; no definite D call. This CDR3 is built from 15 residues. CDR1 and CDR2 from the germline V gene are SQVTM and ANQGSEA. The V end lost 4 bases, the J end lost 0 bases, and 14 bases lay between the germline ends. CDR3 sequence: CSVVTQQTSTDTQYF. The CDR3 bases are TGCAGCGTTGTCACCCAGCAGACAAGCACAGATACGCAGTATTTT.

This clone was detected a few times. The chain couples TRBV5-4 to TRBJ2-1; TRBD2 agrees at 13 bases. The CDR3 runs 16 residues. Per germline, CDR1 SGHNT and CDR2 YYREEE (reference sequence). The junction had 8 bases not matched to a gene; V was cut back by 4 bases and J by 7 bases. CDR3: CASSPAGTSGMNEQFF. The CDR3, as DNA: TGTGCCAGCAGCCCGGCCGGGACTAGCGGGATGAATGAGCAGTTCTTC.